This TCR beta chain was sequenced for a study of beta chain features in type 1 diabetes. Study-wide background: On cell yields, gender and age, patients and healthy donors were similar.

Reverse transcription of all isolated RNA meant that expressed TCRB transcripts were sequenced. Clones were sequenced by immunoSEQ multiplex PCR, and TCRdb holds only the in-frame ones, with some missing. In the table there are 900,000 or so clones, around a sixth of which are singletons. Regarding the study as a whole: A moderate, significant TCRB CDR3 shortening appeared in type 1 diabetes across four CD4+ subsets. In patients and controls equally, PCR might favor templates that are shorter. A pattern of fewer insertions and more deletions at VDJ junctions was seen in type 1 diabetes patients.

Points on this clone: Its antigen is still unknown.

The sequenced material came from naive CD4+ T cells from blood. The TCR originated in a woman aged 18-30 years in good health.

In DNA, the CDR3 is TGTGCCAGCAGCTTAAGGGGCTCTGGGGCCAACGTCCTGACTTTC. Translating it yields CASSLRGSGANVLTF. J is TRBJ2-6 and V is TRBV5-8; perhaps TRBD1 as D (5 bases). There are 15 residues in the CDR3. Trimming removed 2 bases from V and 0 bases from J, with 6 bases in between. Germline V gives CDR1 SGHTS, CDR2 YDEGEE.